This T cell receptor (beta chain) appears in the sequencing data of a study of cytomegalovirus exposure and HLA in healthy donors. Study details: A previous analysis identified approximately 110 million unique TCR beta sequences derived from around 180 million T cells.

Study-wide results and caveats: Clonal expansion, a later analysis showed, was greater in HLA-associated TCR beta chains than in equally common others. Because they were indistinguishable, some V segments, including TRBV6-2 and TRBV6-3, were excluded. Upon later analysis, TCR association rates were observed to vary by HLA locus, being highest for DRB1 and lowest for HLA-C.

The CDR3 loop spans 16 amino acids. The germline V gene encodes CDR1 LNHDA and CDR2 SQIVND (reference sequence). Trimming stripped 7 bases from V and 3 bases from J, with 19 bases between. Comments on this clone: What it recognizes is unknown.

60 Vbeta and 13 Jbeta primers were used in PCR. Measured with immunoSEQ multiplex PCR; TCRdb has only the in-frame clones, and not every one. The table has 90,000 to 100,000 clones, 65% to 85% seen once. Sequencing used PBMCs. V and J are TRBV19 and TRBJ1-5, with D possibly TRBD1 on 6 matching bases. This clonotype originated in a woman aged 60-70 years in good health and CMV-seropositive. CDR3 loop: CASTPPGQLLNQPQHF. For the CDR3, the DNA is TGTGCCAGTACCCCCCCGGGACAACTACTCAATCAGCCCCAGCATTTT.